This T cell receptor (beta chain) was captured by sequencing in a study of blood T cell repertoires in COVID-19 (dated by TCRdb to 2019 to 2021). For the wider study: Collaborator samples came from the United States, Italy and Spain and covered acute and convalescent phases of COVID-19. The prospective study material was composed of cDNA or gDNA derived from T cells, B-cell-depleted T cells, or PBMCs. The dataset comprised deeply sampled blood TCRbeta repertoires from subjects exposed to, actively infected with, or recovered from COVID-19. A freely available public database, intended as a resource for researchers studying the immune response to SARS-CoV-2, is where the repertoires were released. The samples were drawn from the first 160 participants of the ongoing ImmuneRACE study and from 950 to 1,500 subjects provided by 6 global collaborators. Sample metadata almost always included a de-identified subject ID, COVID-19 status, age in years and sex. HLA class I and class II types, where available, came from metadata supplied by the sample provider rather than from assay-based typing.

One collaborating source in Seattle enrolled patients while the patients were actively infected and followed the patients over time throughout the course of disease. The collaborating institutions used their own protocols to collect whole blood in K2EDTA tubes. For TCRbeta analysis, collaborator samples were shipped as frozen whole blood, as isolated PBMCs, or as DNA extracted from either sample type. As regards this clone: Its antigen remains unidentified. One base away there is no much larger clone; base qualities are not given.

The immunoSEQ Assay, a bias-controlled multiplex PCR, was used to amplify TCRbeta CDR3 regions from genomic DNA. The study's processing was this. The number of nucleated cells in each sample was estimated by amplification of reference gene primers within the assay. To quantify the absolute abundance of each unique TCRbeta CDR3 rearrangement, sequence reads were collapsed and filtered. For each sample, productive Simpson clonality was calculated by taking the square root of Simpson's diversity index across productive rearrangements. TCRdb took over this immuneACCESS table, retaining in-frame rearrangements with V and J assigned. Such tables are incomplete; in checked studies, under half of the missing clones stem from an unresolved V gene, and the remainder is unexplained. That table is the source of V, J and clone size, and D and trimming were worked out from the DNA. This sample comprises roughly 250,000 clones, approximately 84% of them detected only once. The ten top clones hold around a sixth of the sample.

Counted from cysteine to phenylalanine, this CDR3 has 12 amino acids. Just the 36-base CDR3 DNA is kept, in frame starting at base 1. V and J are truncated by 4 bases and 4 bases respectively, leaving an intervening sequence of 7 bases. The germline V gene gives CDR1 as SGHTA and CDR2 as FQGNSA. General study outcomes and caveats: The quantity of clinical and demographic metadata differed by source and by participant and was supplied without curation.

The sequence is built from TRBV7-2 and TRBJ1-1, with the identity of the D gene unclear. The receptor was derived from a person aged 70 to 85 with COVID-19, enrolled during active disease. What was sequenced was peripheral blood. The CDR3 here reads CASSYGVTEAFF. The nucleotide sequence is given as TGTGCCAGCAGCTACGGGGTCACTGAAGCTTTCTTT.